This T cell receptor beta chain was profiled in a study of Tregs in tolerant kidney transplant recipients. Findings and caveats of the study: Changing PCR primers prevented nucleotide comparison between some patients' samples. Validation in larger populations is needed because few patients were studied. Tregs expanded with activated donor B cells seemed most donor-specific.

The CDR3 sequence is 15 residues long. The germline CDR1 and CDR2 sequences are SGHNT and YENEEA. V trimming: 1 base; J trimming: 0 bases; junction bases outside the gene matches: 3. As regards this clone: Its antigen is unknown. Read sequence stops 3 residues before the CDR3 end, and the germline J gene provides the missing end.

TCRdb's table, derived via immunoSEQ multiplex PCR, lists solely in-frame clones and lacks some. The sample table sets out about 33,000 clones. The chain combines TRBV11-3 with TRBJ2-7; 7 bases match TRBD1. The input for sequencing was CD8+ T cells from blood, taken before the transplant. The sequence was obtained from a human donor who received a combined kidney and bone marrow transplant. CDR3: CASSLASGGSYEQYF. CDR3 DNA (partial): TGTGCCAGCAGCTTAGCATCAGGGGGCTCCTACGAG.